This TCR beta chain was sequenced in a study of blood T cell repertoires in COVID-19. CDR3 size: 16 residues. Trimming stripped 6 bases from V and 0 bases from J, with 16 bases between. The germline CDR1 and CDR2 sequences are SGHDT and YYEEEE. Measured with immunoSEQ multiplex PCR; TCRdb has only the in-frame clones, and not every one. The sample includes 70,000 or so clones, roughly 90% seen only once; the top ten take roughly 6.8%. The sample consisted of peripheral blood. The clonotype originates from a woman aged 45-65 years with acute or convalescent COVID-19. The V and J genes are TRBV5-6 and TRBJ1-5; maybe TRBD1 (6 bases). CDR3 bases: TGTGCCAGCACCCGCCGGGGGGCGGATAGCAATCAGCCCCAGCATTTT. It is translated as CASTRRGADSNQPQHF.